A single sample is the source of the 28 T cell receptor beta chains below, sequenced in a study of blood T cell repertoires in COVID-19. Data came from immunoSEQ multiplex PCR; TCRdb stores just in-frame clones and leaves some out. The data contain approximately 46,000 clones, roughly 82% of them singletons. The specimen was peripheral blood. The source is a woman aged 60-75 years with acute or convalescent COVID-19.

The chain has TRBV28 and TRBJ2-1; 12 bases fit TRBD2. J gave up 1 base and V 5 bases, and 0 bases lay outside the gene matches. The CDR3 is made up of 15 amino acids. Germline V gene lookup returns CDR1 MDHEN and CDR2 SYDVKM. CDR3 DNA sequence: TGTGCCAGCAGTCTAGCGGGAGGGTCCTACAATGAGCAGTTCTTC. Translating gives CASSLAGGSYNEQFF.

This sequence joins TRBV7-9 and TRBJ2-2; TRBD1 agrees at 9 bases. CDR1 and CDR2 (germline): SEHNR, FQNEAQ (reference sequence). The CDR3 spans 19 residues. J gave up 5 bases and V 5 bases, and 18 bases lay outside the gene matches. Written as DNA, the CDR3 is TGTGCCAGCAGCCCCCTACAGGGGGCAGGAGCAATGGGAACCGGGGAGCTGTTTTTT. Its translation: CASSPLQGAGAMGTGELFF.

This chain uses TRBV18 with TRBJ1-5; tentative D call: TRBD1 (5 bases). The V end was cut by 4 bases, the J end by 0 bases, with 10 bases between. The CDR3 spans 15 residues. CDR1 is KGHSH, CDR2 LQKENI, per germline. The CDR3 region has the DNA TGTGCCAGCTCACGGGGAGGGGCTAGCAATCAGCCCCAGCATTTT. It translates to CASSRGGASNQPQHF.

The genes are TRBV28 and TRBJ2-2; 9 bases fit TRBD2. The junction had 3 bases not matched to a gene; V was cut back by 6 bases and J by 4 bases. This CDR3 spans 14 amino acids. Germline CDR1 MDHEN, CDR2 SYDVKM. CDR3 sequence reads: CASRASGATGELFF. CDR3 DNA sequence: TGTGCCAGCAGGGCTAGCGGGGCCACCGGGGAGCTGTTTTTT.

The CDR3 DNA follows: TGTGCCAGCAGTGCCGGGACAACCGGGGAGCTGTTTTTT. Translated: CASSAGTTGELFF. V gene TRBV12-3 or TRBV12-4 combines with J gene TRBJ2-2; D might be TRBD1 (6 bases). Trimming removed 5 bases from V and 5 bases from J, with 9 bases in between. There are 13 residues in the CDR3.

This clone was detected a few times. The CDR3 DNA reads TGTGCCAGCAGCTTGCGGGGGGCCCGCCTCCCTGAGCAGTTCTTC. Its protein product is CASSLRGARLPEQFF. The chain carries TRBV5-4 and TRBJ2-1; maybe TRBD2 (7 bases). This CDR3 region has 15 residues. V was trimmed by 1 base and J by 9 bases, leaving 17 bases between them. The V gene's germline CDR1 is SGHNT and CDR2 YYREEE (reference sequence).

This rearrangement joins TRBV28 to TRBJ2-6; 11 nucleotides match TRBD1. The CDR3 covers 15 residues. Germline-derived CDR1 and CDR2 are MDHEN and SYDVKM. The V segment lost 8 bases and the J segment 3 bases; nucleotides outside the gene matches: 3. The CDR3 sequence: CASGTGGDGANVLTF. The CDR3 coding sequence is TGTGCCAGCGGGACAGGGGGGGATGGGGCCAACGTCCTGACTTTC.

V usage is TRBV9 and J usage is TRBJ2-5; D gene ambiguous. V gave up 3 bases and J gave up 5 bases, with 8 bases separating them. Looked up from germline, CDR1 is SGDLS and CDR2 is YYNGEE. This CDR3 spans 12 amino acids. The CDR3 sequence: CASSGVSETQYF. The DNA for the CDR3 is TGTGCCAGCAGCGGAGTGTCCGAGACCCAGTACTTC. The complete variable domain, with remaining parts taken from reference TRBV9 and TRBJ2-5, reads DSGVTQTPKHLITATGQRVTLRCSPRSGDLSVYWYQQSLDQGLQFLIQYYNGEERAKGNILERFSAQQFPDLHSELNLSSLELGDSALYFCASSGVSETQYFGPGTRLLVL.

V usage is TRBV28 and J usage is TRBJ1-1; 9 bases align to TRBD1. CDR1 is MDHEN and CDR2 is SYDVKM in the germline V gene. Trimming took 5 bases from V and 4 from J; bases not matched to a gene: 11. The CDR3 contains 16 residues. In DNA, the CDR3 is TGTGCCAGCAGTGTACCGGGACAGGGTTTGGGCACTGAAGCTTTCTTT. Protein product: CASSVPGQGLGTEAFF.

The J gene is TRBJ1-2, the V gene TRBV10-3; maybe TRBD1 (5 bases). V dropped 6 bases and J dropped 0 bases, with 14 bases sitting between them. The V gene's germline CDR1 is ENHRY and CDR2 SYGVKD. The CDR3 totals 15 residues. CDR3 DNA sequence: TGTGCCATCAGAACAGGCAGCGTTTCTAACTATGGCTACACCTTC. It encodes CAIRTGSVSNYGYTF.

CDR3 in amino acids: CASSATTSRQETQYF. DNA for the CDR3: TGTGCCAGCAGCGCTACTACTAGCCGTCAAGAGACCCAGTACTTC. The rearrangement uses TRBV9 and TRBJ2-5; TRBD2 might be the D (6 bases). Per germline, CDR1 SGDLS and CDR2 YYNGEE. Trimming stripped 3 bases from V and 2 bases from J, with 14 bases between. CDR3 length equals 15 residues.

The chain has TRBV28 and TRBJ2-5; possible D gene TRBD2, 6 bases. V was cut by 5 bases and J by 3 bases, with 13 bases left in between. The CDR3 is 14 amino acids. The germline V gene has CDR1 MDHEN and CDR2 SYDVKM. CDR3: CASSPGGQEETQYF. The CDR3 nucleotides are TGTGCCAGCAGTCCCGGGGGTCAAGAAGAGACCCAGTACTTC. Full variable domain (missing parts from reference TRBV28 and TRBJ2-5): DVKVTQSSRYLVKRTGEKVFLECVQDMDHENMFWYRQDPGLGLRLIYFSYDVKMKEKGDIPEGYSVSREKKERFSLILESASTNQTSMYLCASSPGGQEETQYFGPGTRLLVL.

This chain joins TRBV5-1 and TRBJ1-4; unclear D gene. CDR1 and CDR2 from the germline V gene are SGHRS and YFSETQ. The CDR3 runs 13 residues. V lost 6 bases and J 8 bases, leaving 14 bases between the germline ends. The CDR3 is CASTRVPGEKLFF. Here the CDR3 DNA reads TGCGCCAGCACTCGGGTACCGGGGGAAAAACTGTTTTTT.

The CDR3, as DNA: TGTGCCACCAGTGATCCTGGTAGCGGGGCTAGCACAGATACGCAGTATTTT. Amino acid sequence: CATSDPGSGASTDTQYF. The chain combines TRBV24-1 with TRBJ2-3, with 8 bases fitting TRBD2. This CDR3 spans 17 amino acids. V lost 3 bases, J lost 0 bases, and 7 bases stayed unmatched. Germline CDR1 is KGHDR and CDR2 is SFDVKD.

This rearrangement joins TRBV5-1 to TRBJ2-5, with D possibly TRBD2 on 5 matching bases. Trimming took 0 bases from V and 4 from J, leaving 10 bases between them. The germline CDR1 and CDR2 sequences are SGHRS and YFSETQ. There are 14 residues in the CDR3. The CDR3 sequence is CASSLAPGGETQYF. The CDR3 DNA reads TGCGCCAGCAGCTTGGCCCCAGGAGGAGAGACCCAGTACTTC.

The V and J genes are TRBV15 and TRBJ1-2; D call uncertain. This CDR3 comprises 16 residues. V was clipped by 0 bases and J by 1 base, with 12 bases between them. The germline CDR1 and CDR2 sequences are LNHNV and YYDKDF (reference sequence). This CDR3 reads CATSREATANNYGYTF. The CDR3 DNA sequence: TGTGCCACCAGCAGAGAAGCGACGGCTAATAACTATGGCTACACCTTC. Full variable domain (rest looked up from reference TRBV15 and TRBJ1-2): DAMVIQNPRYQVTQFGKPVTLSCSQTLNHNVMYWYQQKSSQAPKLLFHYYDKDFNNEADTPDNFQSRRPNTSFCFLDIRSPGLGDTAMYLCATSREATANNYGYTFGSGTRLTVV.

This clone was counted between two and nine times. The CDR3 DNA reads TGTGCCAGCACGTCGGCGAGGGTTGGGAATCAGCCCCAGCATTTT. Protein product: CASTSARVGNQPQHF. The V gene is TRBV6-5, the J gene TRBJ1-5; D gene unclear. This CDR3 has 15 residues. V was trimmed by 7 bases and J by 4 bases, leaving 17 bases between them. Germline V gene data show CDR1 as MNHEY and CDR2 as SVGAGI.

The chain combines TRBV6-6 with TRBJ2-1, with D unclear. The length of the CDR3 is 15 residues. Trimming removed 6 bases from V and 0 bases from J, with 12 bases in between. In germline, CDR1 is MNHNY, CDR2 SVGAGI (reference sequence). In DNA, the CDR3 is TGTGCCAGCAGCATCCGATTTAGCTCCTACAATGAGCAGTTCTTC. This encodes CASSIRFSSYNEQFF.

The rearrangement uses TRBV5-1 and TRBJ1-6, with D possibly matching TRBD1 (6 bases). The CDR3 is 13 amino acids. Germline CDR1 reads SGHRS; CDR2 reads YFSETQ. V gave up 6 bases and J gave up 7 bases, with 11 bases separating them. This CDR3 is CASIAGANSPLHF. The CDR3 DNA is TGCGCCAGCATCGCGGGGGCCAATTCACCCCTCCACTTT.

The DNA for the CDR3 is TGTGCCAGCAGCTTTGGGGCCAGGGGGACTGAAGCTTTCTTT. Translation: CASSFGARGTEAFF. The chain couples TRBV5-8 to TRBJ1-1; TRBD1 matches 7 bases. This CDR3 has 14 amino acids. The ends lost 2 bases at V and 5 bases at J; junction bases unmatched: 6. Germline CDR1 reads SGHTS; CDR2 reads YDEGEE.

This chain connects TRBV18 to TRBJ1-2, with 12 positions matching TRBD1. Germline assignment: CDR1 KGHSH and CDR2 LQKENI. There are 17 residues in the CDR3. Trimming cost V 2 bases and J 7 bases; bases outside gene matches: 11. As DNA, the CDR3 is TGTGCCAGCTCACCAGGTGCTTCCGGGACAGGGGGCCCTGGCTACACCTTC. As protein: CASSPGASGTGGPGYTF.

The chain couples TRBV2 to TRBJ1-5, with D possibly TRBD1 on 5 matching bases. In germline, CDR1 is SNHLY, CDR2 FYNNEI. The CDR3 runs to 14 residues. Trimming pared 4 bases from V and 3 bases from J, leaving 10 bases between. The DNA of the CDR3 is TGTGCCAGCAGTGTTGGCAGGGACAATCAGCCCCAGCATTTT. The encoded protein is CASSVGRDNQPQHF.

J is TRBJ1-6 and V is TRBV5-5; D is ambiguous. V was trimmed by 0 bases and J by 3 bases, leaving 10 bases between them. Germline CDR1 reads SGHKS; CDR2 reads YYEKEE (reference sequence). The CDR3 has 16 amino acids. The CDR3 region has the DNA TGTGCCAGCAGCTTGGGTGTCCGTAACTATAATTCACCCCTCCACTTT. Protein sequence: CASSLGVRNYNSPLHF.

A single count supports this clone. The rearrangement links TRBV7-9 to TRBJ2-1, with D tentatively TRBD1 (6 bases). The V end lost 4 bases, the J end lost 15 bases, and 13 bases lay between the germline ends. This CDR3 has 11 residues. Germline V lookup: CDR1 SEHNR, CDR2 FQNEAQ (reference sequence). CDR3: CASSSRTVSFF. The CDR3 nucleotides are TGTGCCAGCAGCTCTAGGACAGTTTCGTTCTTC.

The CDR3 sequence: CASSLVGRVLVGQPQHF. For the CDR3, the DNA is TGTGCCAGCAGCTTGGTAGGGCGGGTTCTAGTGGGACAGCCCCAGCATTTT. The chain employs TRBV5-5 and TRBJ1-5; D call uncertain. The V end was cut by 0 bases, the J end by 7 bases, with 20 bases between. This CDR3 is 17 amino acids long. Germline assignment: CDR1 SGHKS and CDR2 YYEKEE (reference sequence).

The genes are TRBV9 and TRBJ2-3; the match to TRBD2 covers 8 bases. Per the germline V gene, CDR1 is SGDLS and CDR2 is YYNGEE. The junction had 9 bases not matched to a gene; V was cut back by 1 base and J by 2 bases. The CDR3 consists of 17 residues. CDR3 nucleotides: TGTGCCAGCAGCGTAAGGGCCACTAGCGGATACACAGATACGCAGTATTTT. It is translated as CASSVRATSGYTDTQYF.

The chain employs TRBV5-5 and TRBJ1-3, with D uncertain. With 0 bases removed from V and 7 bases from J, the gap between germline ends came to 11 bases. This CDR3 has 14 amino acids. Per the germline V gene, CDR1 is SGHKS and CDR2 is YYEKEE (reference sequence). DNA of the CDR3: TGTGCCAGCAGCTTGGCAGGTCTCAGGAACACCATATATTTT. This gives the protein CASSLAGLRNTIYF.

V and J are TRBV6-6 and TRBJ2-7; unclear D gene. Germline V CDR1 and CDR2: MNHNY, SVGAGI (reference sequence). The germline V and J ends were trimmed by 6 bases and 3 bases, with 12 bases remaining between them. The CDR3 is 13 residues long. DNA of the CDR3: TGTGCCAGCAGCTCAGACTTCGGCTACGAGCAGTACTTC. This codes for CASSSDFGYEQYF.